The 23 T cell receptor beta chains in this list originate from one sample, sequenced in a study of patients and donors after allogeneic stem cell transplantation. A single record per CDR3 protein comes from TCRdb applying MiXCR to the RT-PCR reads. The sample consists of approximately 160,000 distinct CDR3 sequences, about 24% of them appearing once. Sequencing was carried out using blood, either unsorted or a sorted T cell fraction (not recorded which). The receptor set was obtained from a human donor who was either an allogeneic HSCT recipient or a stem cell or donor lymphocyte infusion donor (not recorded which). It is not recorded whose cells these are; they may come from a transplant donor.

Here the CDR3 DNA reads TGTGCCAGCAGCCGGCCTACAGGGGTCTATGGCTACACCTTC. This encodes CASSRPTGVYGYTF. The chain links TRBV7-2 to TRBJ1-2; 7 nucleotides line up with TRBD1. V trimming: 5 bases; J trimming: 4 bases; junction bases outside the gene matches: 7. The germline CDR1 and CDR2 sequences are SGHTA and FQGNSA. CDR3 length: 14 amino acids. Together with reference TRBV7-2 and TRBJ1-2, the CDR3 gives the full variable domain: GAGVSQSPSNKVTEKGKDVELRCDPISGHTALYWYRQSLGQGLEFLIYFQGNSAPDKSGLPSDRFSAERTGGSVSTLTIQRTQQEDSAVYLCASSRPTGVYGYTFGSGTRLTVV.

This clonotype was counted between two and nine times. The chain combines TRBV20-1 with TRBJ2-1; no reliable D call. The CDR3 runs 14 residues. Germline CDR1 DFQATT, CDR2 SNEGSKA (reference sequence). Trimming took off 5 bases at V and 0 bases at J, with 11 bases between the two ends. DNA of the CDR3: TGCAGTGCTCAACCAGGTTCCTCCTACAATGAGCAGTTCTTC. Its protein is CSAQPGSSYNEQFF.

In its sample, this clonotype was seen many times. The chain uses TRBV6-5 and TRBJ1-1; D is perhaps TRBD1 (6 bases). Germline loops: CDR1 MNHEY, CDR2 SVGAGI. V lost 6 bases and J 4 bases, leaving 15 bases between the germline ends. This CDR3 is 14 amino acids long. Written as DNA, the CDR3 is TGTGCCAGCAGACTACTACAGGGTGCCACTGAAGCTTTCTTT. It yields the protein CASRLLQGATEAFF.

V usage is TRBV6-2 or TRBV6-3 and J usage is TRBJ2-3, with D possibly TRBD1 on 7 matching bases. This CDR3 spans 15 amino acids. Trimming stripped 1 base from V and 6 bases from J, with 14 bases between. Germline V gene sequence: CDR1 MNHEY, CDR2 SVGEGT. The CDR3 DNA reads TGTGCCAGCAGTTACTTCAGGGGGGATAAGGATACGCAGTATTTT. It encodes CASSYFRGDKDTQYF.

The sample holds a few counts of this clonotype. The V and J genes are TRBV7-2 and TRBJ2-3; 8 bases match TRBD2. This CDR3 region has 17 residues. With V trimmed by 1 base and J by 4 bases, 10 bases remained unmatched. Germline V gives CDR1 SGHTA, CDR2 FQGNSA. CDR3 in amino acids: CASSLGGTSILADTQYF. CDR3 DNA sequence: TGTGCCAGCAGCTTAGGGGGGACTAGTATTTTGGCAGATACGCAGTATTTT.

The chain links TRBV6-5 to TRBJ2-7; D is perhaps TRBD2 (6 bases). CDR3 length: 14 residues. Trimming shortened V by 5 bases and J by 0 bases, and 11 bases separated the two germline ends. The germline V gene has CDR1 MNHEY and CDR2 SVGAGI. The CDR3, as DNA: TGTGCCAGCAGTGACCGGGGACTCTCCTACGAGCAGTACTTC. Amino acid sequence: CASSDRGLSYEQYF.

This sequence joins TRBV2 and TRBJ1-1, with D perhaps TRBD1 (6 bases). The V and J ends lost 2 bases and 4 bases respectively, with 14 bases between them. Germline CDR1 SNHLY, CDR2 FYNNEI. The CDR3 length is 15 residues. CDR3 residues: CASSELGGLSTEAFF. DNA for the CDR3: TGTGCCAGCAGTGAACTCGGGGGCTTGAGCACTGAAGCTTTCTTT.

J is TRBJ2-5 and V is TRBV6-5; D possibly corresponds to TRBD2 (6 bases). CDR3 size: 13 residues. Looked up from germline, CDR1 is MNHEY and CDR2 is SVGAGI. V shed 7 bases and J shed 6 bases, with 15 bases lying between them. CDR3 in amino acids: CASTPRERKTQYF. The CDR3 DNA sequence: TGTGCCAGCACTCCCCGGGAGAGGAAGACCCAGTACTTC.

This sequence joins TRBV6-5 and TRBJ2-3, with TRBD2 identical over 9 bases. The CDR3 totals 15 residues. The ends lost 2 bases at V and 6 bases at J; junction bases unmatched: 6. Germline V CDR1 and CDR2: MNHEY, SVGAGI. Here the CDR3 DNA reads TGTGCCAGCAGTTACGGCGGGAGGGAGGGCGATACGCAGTATTTT. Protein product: CASSYGGREGDTQYF.

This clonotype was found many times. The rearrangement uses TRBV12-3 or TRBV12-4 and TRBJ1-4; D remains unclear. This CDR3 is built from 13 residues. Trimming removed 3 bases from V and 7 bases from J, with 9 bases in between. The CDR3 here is CASSLDGVEKLFF. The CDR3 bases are TGTGCCAGCAGTTTGGATGGTGTTGAAAAACTGTTTTTT.

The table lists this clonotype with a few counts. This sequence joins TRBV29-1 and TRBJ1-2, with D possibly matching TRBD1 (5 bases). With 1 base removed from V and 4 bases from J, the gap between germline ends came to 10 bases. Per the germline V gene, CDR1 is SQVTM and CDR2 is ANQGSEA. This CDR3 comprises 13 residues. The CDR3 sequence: CSVEAGLSYGYTF. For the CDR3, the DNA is TGCAGCGTTGAAGCAGGGTTGAGCTATGGCTACACCTTC.

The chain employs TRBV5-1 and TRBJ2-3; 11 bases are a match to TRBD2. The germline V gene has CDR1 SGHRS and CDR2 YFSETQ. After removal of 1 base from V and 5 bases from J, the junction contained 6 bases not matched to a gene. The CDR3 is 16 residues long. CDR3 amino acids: CASSLLTSGRGDTQYF. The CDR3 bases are TGCGCCAGCAGCTTGTTAACTAGCGGGAGAGGAGATACGCAGTATTTT.

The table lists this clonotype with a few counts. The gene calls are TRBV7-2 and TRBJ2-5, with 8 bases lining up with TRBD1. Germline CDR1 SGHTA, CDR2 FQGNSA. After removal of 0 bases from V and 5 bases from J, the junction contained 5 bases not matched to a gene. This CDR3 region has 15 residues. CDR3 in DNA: TGTGCCAGCAGCTTAGCGGCAGGGGGCTGGGAGACCCAGTACTTC. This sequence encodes CASSLAAGGWETQYF. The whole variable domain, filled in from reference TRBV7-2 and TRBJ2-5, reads GAGVSQSPSNKVTEKGKDVELRCDPISGHTALYWYRQSLGQGLEFLIYFQGNSAPDKSGLPSDRFSAERTGGSVSTLTIQRTQQEDSAVYLCASSLAAGGWETQYFGPGTRLLVL.

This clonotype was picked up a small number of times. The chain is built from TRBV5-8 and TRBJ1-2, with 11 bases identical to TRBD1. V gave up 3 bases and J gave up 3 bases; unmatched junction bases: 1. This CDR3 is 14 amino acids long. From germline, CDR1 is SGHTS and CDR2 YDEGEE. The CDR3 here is CASSWTGGDYGYTF. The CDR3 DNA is TGTGCCAGCAGCTGGACAGGGGGCGACTATGGCTACACCTTC.

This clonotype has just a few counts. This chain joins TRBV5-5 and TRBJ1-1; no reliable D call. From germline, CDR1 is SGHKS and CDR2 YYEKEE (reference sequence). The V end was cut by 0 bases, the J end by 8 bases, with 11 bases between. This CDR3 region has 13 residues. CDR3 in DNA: TGTGCCAGCAGCTTGGTCTATCCCGAAGAAGCTTTCTTT. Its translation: CASSLVYPEEAFF.

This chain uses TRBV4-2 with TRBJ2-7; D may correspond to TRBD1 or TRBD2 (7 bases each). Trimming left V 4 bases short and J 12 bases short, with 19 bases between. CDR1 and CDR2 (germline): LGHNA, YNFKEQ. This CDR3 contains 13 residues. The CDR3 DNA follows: TGTGCCAGCAGCCTAACGGGACAGCGGGGTCTGTACTTC. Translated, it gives CASSLTGQRGLYF.

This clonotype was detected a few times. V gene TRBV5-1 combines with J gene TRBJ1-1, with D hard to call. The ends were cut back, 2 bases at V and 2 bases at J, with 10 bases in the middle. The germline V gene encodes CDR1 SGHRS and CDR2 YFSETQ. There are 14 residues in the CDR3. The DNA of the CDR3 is TGCGCCAGCAGCTTCGGCAGGCCTAACACTGAAGCTTTCTTT. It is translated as CASSFGRPNTEAFF. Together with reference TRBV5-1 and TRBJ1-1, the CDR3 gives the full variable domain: KAGVTQTPRYLIKTRGQQVTLSCSPISGHRSVSWYQQTPGQGLQFLFEYFSETQRNKGNFPGRFSGRQFSNSRSEMNVSTLELGDSALYLCASSFGRPNTEAFFGQGTRLTVV.

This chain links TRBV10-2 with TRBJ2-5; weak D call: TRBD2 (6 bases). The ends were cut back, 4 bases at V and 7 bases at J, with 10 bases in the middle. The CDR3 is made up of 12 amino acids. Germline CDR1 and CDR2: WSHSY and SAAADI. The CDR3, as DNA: TGCGCCAGCAGTGTGTTGGGAGGGACCCAGTACTTC. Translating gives CASSVLGGTQYF.

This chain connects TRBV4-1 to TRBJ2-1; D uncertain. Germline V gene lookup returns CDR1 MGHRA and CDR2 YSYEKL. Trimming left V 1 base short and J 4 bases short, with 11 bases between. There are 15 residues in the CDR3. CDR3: CASSQAVDKYNEQFF. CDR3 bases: TGCGCCAGCAGCCAAGCCGTCGACAAATACAATGAGCAGTTCTTC.

Here the CDR3 DNA reads TGTGCCAGCAGCCCACTAGGCTCAGATACGCAGTATTTT. Translated, it gives CASSPLGSDTQYF. J is TRBJ2-3 and V is TRBV6-5; a weak D match, TRBD2 (5 bases). Germline CDR1 MNHEY, CDR2 SVGAGI. V was shortened by 6 bases and J by 4 bases, with 11 bases between the two germline ends. CDR3 length: 13 amino acids.

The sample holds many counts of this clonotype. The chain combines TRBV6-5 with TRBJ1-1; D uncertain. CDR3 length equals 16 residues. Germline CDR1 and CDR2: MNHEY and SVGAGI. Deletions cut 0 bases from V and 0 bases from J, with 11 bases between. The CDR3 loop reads CASSYSGMGLNTEAFF. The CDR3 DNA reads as TGTGCCAGCAGTTACTCGGGCATGGGGTTGAACACTGAAGCTTTCTTT.

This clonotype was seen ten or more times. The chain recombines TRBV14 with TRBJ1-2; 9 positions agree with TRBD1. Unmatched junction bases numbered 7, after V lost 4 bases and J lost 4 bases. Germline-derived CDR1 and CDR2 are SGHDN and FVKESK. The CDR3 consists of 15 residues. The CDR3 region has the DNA TGTGCCAGCAGCCGCCCGGGACAGGGTAGCTATGGCTACACCTTC. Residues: CASSRPGQGSYGYTF.

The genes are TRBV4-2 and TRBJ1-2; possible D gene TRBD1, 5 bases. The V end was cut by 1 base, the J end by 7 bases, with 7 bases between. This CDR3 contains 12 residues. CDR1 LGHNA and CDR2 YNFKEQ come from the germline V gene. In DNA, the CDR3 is TGTGCCAGCAGCCAAGGGGGGTCTGGCTACACCTTC. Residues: CASSQGGSGYTF.